This TCR beta chain was identified in a study of blood T cell repertoires in COVID-19. Measured with immunoSEQ multiplex PCR; TCRdb has only the in-frame clones, and not every one. Of 300,000 to 350,000 clones in the sample, 87% are singletons; the top ten hold 8.9%. V was trimmed by 0 bases and J by 8 bases, leaving 4 bases between them. Germline-derived CDR1 and CDR2 are ENHRY and SYGVKD. The CDR3 extends over 12 amino acids. The sequence came from a woman aged 18 to 35 who had recovered from COVID-19. Sequencing was carried out using PBMCs or T cells enriched from blood (not recorded which). This chain uses TRBV10-3 with TRBJ1-4; no clear D. The DNA for the CDR3 is TGTGCCATCAGTGAGTCCCGGGAAAAACTGTTTTTT. Translation: CAISESREKLFF.